Each of the 27 T cell receptor beta chains below was sequenced from the same sample in a study of regulatory T cells in long-lasting Graves disease. Time point described: newly diagnosed GD, antithyroid drugs for less than 3 months. The TCR library used RNA extracted from PBMCs. Arm-PCR of CDR3 regions and iRepertoire HTBI primers were used to build TCR beta libraries. Using its own MiXCR run on the multiplex PCR reads, TCRdb lists one record per CDR3 protein. The table has approximately 400,000 distinct CDR3 sequences, about 16% seen once. The sample was peripheral blood mononuclear cells (PBMCs), taken at new diagnosis, from a patient treated with antithyroid drugs. These receptors were obtained from a female donor with Graves disease.

This clonotype came up many times. The genes are TRBV4-1 and TRBJ2-7, with D tentatively TRBD1 or TRBD2 (5 bases each). The CDR3 is 13 amino acids. Trimming removed 5 bases at V and 3 bases at J, with 11 bases between. Germline lookup yields CDR1 MGHRA and CDR2 YSYEKL. CDR3 DNA: TGCGCCAGCAGCGTCCGGGACGACTACGAGCAGTACTTC. It encodes CASSVRDDYEQYF.

To note about this clonotype: Given a much more abundant clone one base away, this may be a read error. The chain recombines TRBV7-2 with TRBJ2-7, with 10 bases aligning to TRBD1. The germline gives CDR1 SGHTA, CDR2 FQGNSA. CDR3 length: 13 residues. CDR3 residues: CVSSLRTGGEQYF. CDR3 sequence (DNA): TGTGTCAGCAGCCTTAGGACAGGGGGCGAGCAGTACTTC.

This clonotype was recorded at least ten times. In DNA form, the CDR3 reads TGTGCCAGCAGCCCCAGGACAGTAAACACTGAAGCTTTCTTT. Protein sequence: CASSPRTVNTEAFF. V usage is TRBV3-1 and J usage is TRBJ1-1, with D maybe TRBD1 (6 bases). Trimming left V 4 bases short and J 2 bases short, with 11 bases between. This CDR3 is built from 14 residues. CDR1 is LGHDT, CDR2 YNNKEL, per germline (reference sequence).

The chain combines TRBV5-1 with TRBJ2-5; TRBD1 aligns across 8 bases. This CDR3 has 15 amino acids. Looked up from germline, CDR1 is SGHRS and CDR2 is YFSETQ. The V segment lost 3 bases and the J segment 2 bases; nucleotides outside the gene matches: 6. The CDR3 DNA reads TGCGCCAGCAGCTCCGGACAGGGAGAACAAGAGACCCAGTACTTC. The encoded protein is CASSSGQGEQETQYF.

About this clonotype itself: This could be a read error, since a much larger clone is one nucleotide away. J is TRBJ2-5 and V is TRBV10-3, with D possibly matching TRBD2 (6 bases). The germline V and J ends were trimmed by 7 bases and 5 bases, with 14 bases remaining between them. This CDR3 is built from 13 residues. Looked up from germline, CDR1 is ENHRY and CDR2 is SYGVKD. The chain's CDR3 is CAIKVAGGETQYF. The CDR3 nucleotides are TGTGCCATCAAAGTGGCTGGGGGGGAGACCCAGTACTTC.

Only a few counts were recorded for this clonotype. This chain connects TRBV5-5 to TRBJ2-1; possibly TRBD2 for D (6 bases). This CDR3 region has 16 residues. CDR1 SGHKS and CDR2 YYEKEE come from the germline V gene (reference sequence). Trimming cost V 0 bases and J 10 bases, with 20 bases left between them. The CDR3 DNA reads TGTGCCAGCAGCTTGGCTAGGGACTCAATACAAAGAGAGCAGTTCTTC. Its translation is CASSLARDSIQREQFF. Full variable domain (rest looked up from reference TRBV5-5 and TRBJ2-1): DAGVTQSPTHLIKTRGQQVTLRCSPISGHKSVSWYQQVLGQGPQFIFQYYEKEERGRGNFPDRFSARQFPNYSSELNVNALLLGDSALYLCASSLARDSIQREQFFGPGTRLTVL.

Many counts were recorded for this clonotype. The rearrangement links TRBV5-1 to TRBJ1-1; 8 positions agree with TRBD1. This CDR3 is 15 amino acids long. Germline CDR1 is SGHRS and CDR2 is YFSETQ. Unmatched junction bases numbered 6, after V lost 0 bases and J lost 5 bases. The CDR3 DNA sequence: TGCGCCAGCAGCTTGGCAAGGACAGGGCAAACTGAAGCTTTCTTT. Its protein is CASSLARTGQTEAFF.

On this clonotype itself: A read error likely explains this, since a far larger clone differs by one base. J is TRBJ2-1 and V is TRBV5-6; TRBD2 matches 10 bases. Germline V gene lookup returns CDR1 SGHDT and CDR2 YYEEEE. With V trimmed by 5 bases and J by 2 bases, 4 bases remained unmatched. The CDR3 covers 15 residues. Here the CDR3 DNA reads TGTGCCAGCAGGGCCGGACTAGCGGCCTACAATGAGCAGTTCTTC. This gives the protein CASRAGLAAYNEQFF.

This clonotype was observed many times. The V call is TRBV5-6, the J call TRBJ1-3; maybe TRBD1 (6 bases). The germline V and J ends were trimmed by 5 bases and 0 bases, with 15 bases remaining between them. The CDR3 contains 16 residues. Looked up from germline, CDR1 is SGHDT and CDR2 is YYEEEE. The DNA for the CDR3 is TGTGCCAGCAGTTTCGGACAGACTCTCTCTGGAAACACCATATATTTT. It translates to CASSFGQTLSGNTIYF.

This clonotype was recorded many times. V and J are TRBV5-1 and TRBJ1-1; a possible D gene is TRBD1 (5 bases). The CDR3 contains 16 residues. Germline V gene sequence: CDR1 SGHRS, CDR2 YFSETQ. The germline V and J ends were trimmed by 0 bases and 11 bases, with 23 bases remaining between them. The CDR3 nucleotides read TGCGCCAGCAGCTTGGTCACCGGGACCAACAACCGAAGGGCTTTCTTT. The encoded protein is CASSLVTGTNNRRAFF.

This sequence joins TRBV9 and TRBJ2-3, with 8 bases that match TRBD2. V gave up 0 bases and J gave up 3 bases; unmatched junction bases: 6. The germline V gene encodes CDR1 SGDLS and CDR2 YYNGEE. This CDR3 comprises 16 residues. The DNA for the CDR3 is TGTGCCAGCAGCGTAGAGGTAGCGGGGTTAACAGATACGCAGTATTTT. It yields the protein CASSVEVAGLTDTQYF.

This clonotype was detected only a few times. This chain joins TRBV12-3 or TRBV12-4 and TRBJ1-1; TRBD1 is a possible D gene (6 bases). V was clipped by 5 bases and J by 11 bases, with 15 bases between them. There are 12 residues in the CDR3. The CDR3 DNA is TGTGCCAGCAGTGAACAGGGTTTGAAGGCTTTCTTT. Protein product: CASSEQGLKAFF.

This clonotype was seen a handful of times. V usage is TRBV20-1 and J usage is TRBJ2-2; D possibly corresponds to TRBD1 (5 bases). Germline values: CDR1 DFQATT, CDR2 SNEGSKA (reference sequence). The CDR3 covers 15 residues. The ends were cut back, 6 bases at V and 0 bases at J, with 14 bases in the middle. For the CDR3, the DNA is TGCAGTGCACACACAGGCGAATCGAACACCGGGGAGCTGTTTTTT. Translated, it gives CSAHTGESNTGELFF.

In the case of this clonotype: Germline is not matched at one junction end, which may reflect a read error. The V and J genes are TRBV9 and TRBJ1-3; D may be TRBD1 (6 bases). The germline CDR1 and CDR2 sequences are SGDLS and YYNGEE. The CDR3 sequence is 12 residues long. The chain's CDR3 is CASSPNRDTLHF. In DNA form, the CDR3 reads TGTGCCAGCAGCCCAAATAGGGACACCCTACATTTT.

This chain connects TRBV29-1 to TRBJ2-1; no firm D call. V was trimmed by 7 bases and J by 3 bases, leaving 13 bases between them. This CDR3 spans 13 amino acids. The germline V gene encodes CDR1 SQVTM and CDR2 ANQGSEA. The CDR3 bases are TGCAGCGCTATCAAGGCCGACTACAATGAGCAGTTCTTC. It specifies CSAIKADYNEQFF.

This clonotype showed up many times. The chain carries TRBV12-5 and TRBJ2-2; TRBD1 matches at 7 bases. The CDR3 length is 16 residues. V was pared by 5 bases and J by 4 bases, with 10 bases of the junction left unmatched. The germline CDR1 and CDR2 sequences are LGHNT and FRNRAP. The CDR3: CASGPSGGLVTGELFF. The CDR3 nucleotides are TGTGCTAGTGGTCCTTCAGGGGGTCTAGTCACCGGGGAGCTGTTTTTT.

This clonotype was observed a few times. The V and J genes are TRBV4-2 and TRBJ2-7; D unclear. V was trimmed by 4 bases and J by 2 bases, leaving 15 bases between them. There are 15 residues in the CDR3. Per germline, CDR1 LGHNA and CDR2 YNFKEQ. CDR3 sequence reads: CASSRVKGSPYEQYF. CDR3 nucleotides: TGTGCCAGCAGCCGGGTAAAAGGGTCACCCTACGAGCAGTACTTC.

This clonotype was recorded at least ten times. V is TRBV6-1 and J is TRBJ1-2; 9 bases line up with TRBD1. Germline CDR1 reads MNHNS; CDR2 reads SASEGT. J was trimmed by 2 bases and V by 5 bases; bases with no gene match: 6. The CDR3 is 15 amino acids. The CDR3 loop reads CASSTETGGNYGYTF. The CDR3 nucleotides read TGTGCCAGCAGTACCGAGACAGGGGGAAACTATGGCTACACCTTC.

This clonotype showed up many times. The chain is built from TRBV9 and TRBJ1-1, with D perhaps TRBD1 (5 bases). The CDR3 contains 14 residues. V gave up 0 bases and J gave up 4 bases, with 10 bases separating them. Germline V gives CDR1 SGDLS, CDR2 YYNGEE. CDR3: CASSVATRGTEAFF. As DNA, the CDR3 is TGTGCCAGCAGCGTAGCTACAAGGGGCACTGAAGCTTTCTTT.

This clonotype has at least ten counts. This chain joins TRBV7-9 and TRBJ2-1; possible D gene TRBD1, 6 bases. The CDR3 length is 15 residues. Germline CDR1 reads SEHNR; CDR2 reads FQNEAQ (reference sequence). The V end was cut by 6 bases, the J end by 2 bases, with 14 bases between. CDR3 sequence: CASRPPRTAYNEQFF. CDR3 nucleotides: TGTGCCAGCAGACCTCCGAGGACAGCCTACAATGAGCAGTTCTTC. Filled out from reference TRBV7-9 and TRBJ2-1, the complete variable domain reads DTGVSQNPRHKITKRGQNVTFRCDPISEHNRLYWYRQTLGQGPEFLTYFQNEAQLEKSRLLSDRFSAERPKGSFSTLEIQRTEQGDSAMYLCASRPPRTAYNEQFFGPGTRLTVL.

This clonotype was seen at least ten times. The chain employs TRBV5-8 and TRBJ1-4; D is unclear. Germline CDR1 and CDR2: SGHTS and YDEGEE. The CDR3 has 13 residues. Trimming removed 7 bases at V and 8 bases at J, with 15 bases between. The CDR3 nucleotides read TGTGCCAGCCCCTTAAGAGTGGGCGAAAAACTGTTTTTT. Protein: CASPLRVGEKLFF.

This clonotype was detected ten times or more. The V and J genes are TRBV7-9 and TRBJ2-3, with D unclear. The ends were cut back, 6 bases at V and 5 bases at J, with 9 bases in the middle. The CDR3 length is 12 residues. CDR1 and CDR2 from the germline V gene are SEHNR and FQNEAQ (reference sequence). CDR3 in DNA: TGTGCCAGCAGGTCCACGGGAGATACGCAGTATTTT. It yields the protein CASRSTGDTQYF. Drawing the rest from reference TRBV7-9 and TRBJ2-3, the complete variable domain is DTGVSQNPRHKITKRGQNVTFRCDPISEHNRLYWYRQTLGQGPEFLTYFQNEAQLEKSRLLSDRFSAERPKGSFSTLEIQRTEQGDSAMYLCASRSTGDTQYFGPGTRLTVL.

The rearrangement joins TRBV4-1 to TRBJ1-2, with D perhaps TRBD1 (5 bases). This CDR3 has 15 amino acids. CDR1 is MGHRA and CDR2 is YSYEKL in the germline V gene. The V gene lost 2 bases and the J gene lost 6 bases, with 16 bases spanning the gap. The chain's CDR3 is CASSQPQGIMHGYTF. In DNA form, the CDR3 reads TGCGCCAGCAGCCAACCTCAGGGAATTATGCATGGCTACACCTTC.

The chain links TRBV2 to TRBJ2-7, with 11 bases identical to TRBD2. The DNA end is more similar to TRBJ2-1, so the J call may be wrong. This CDR3 is 17 amino acids long. Germline values: CDR1 SNHLY, CDR2 FYNNEI. The CDR3 coding sequence is TGTGCCAGCAGCCACACTCTAGCGGGGGGCTCCTACAATGAGCAGTTCTTC. This sequence encodes CASSHTLAGGSYNEQFF.

V and J are TRBV25-1 and TRBJ2-5, with 7 nucleotides matching TRBD1. CDR1 is MGHDK and CDR2 is SYGVNS in the germline V gene. CDR3 length: 15 residues. V gave up 6 bases and J gave up 4 bases; unmatched junction bases: 11. CDR3 sequence reads: CASRDDRDVGETQYF. Written as DNA, the CDR3 is TGTGCCAGCAGAGATGACAGGGATGTCGGAGAGACCCAGTACTTC.

The genes are TRBV9 and TRBJ1-4; weak D call: TRBD1 (5 bases). The CDR3 spans 16 residues. V lost 4 bases, J lost 0 bases, and 13 bases lay in between. Germline CDR1 reads SGDLS; CDR2 reads YYNGEE. CDR3 sequence reads: CASSHPGGATNEKLFF. The DNA for the CDR3 is TGTGCCAGCAGCCACCCCGGGGGTGCAACTAATGAAAAACTGTTTTTT.

The chain couples TRBV20-1 to TRBJ2-7; the match to TRBD1 covers 7 bases. Trimming took 6 bases from V and 2 from J; bases not matched to a gene: 31. The CDR3 loop spans 21 amino acids. Germline V CDR1 and CDR2: DFQATT, SNEGSKA (reference sequence). CDR3 sequence (DNA): TGCAGTGCCGACCATAGAGAACCGACAGGGTGGGTTTGGACCAACCCCTACGAGCAGTACTTC. It is translated as CSADHREPTGWVWTNPYEQYF.